This entry lists 15 T cell receptor beta chains sequenced from one sample in a study of blood T cell repertoires in COVID-19. The data were produced by immunoSEQ multiplex PCR, yet TCRdb's version contains in-frame clones alone and is incomplete. The sample has about 110,000 clones; over 75% are singletons. Sequencing was done on a sample of peripheral blood. Receptors were obtained from a man in his 70s with active or convalescent COVID-19.

This clone was seen a single time. The CDR3 loop is CASSKARLETIMANEQFF. In nucleotides, the CDR3 is TGTGCCAGCAGCAAAGCCCGACTAGAAACAATCATGGCCAATGAGCAGTTCTTC. This chain uses TRBV21-1 with TRBJ2-1; the table calls TRBD2, which could not be checked here. TRBV21-1 is a known pseudogene. The CDR3 contains 18 residues.

This clone has only a few counts. The CDR3 DNA follows: TGTGCCAGCAGCCGACAGTACGAGCAGTACTTC. Residues: CASSRQYEQYF. The V call is TRBV6-6, the J call TRBJ2-7; D perhaps matches TRBD1 (5 bases). The CDR3 loop spans 11 amino acids. Trimming shortened V by 6 bases and J by 4 bases, and 7 bases separated the two germline ends. Germline CDR1 is MNHNY and CDR2 is SVGAGI (reference sequence).

The chain uses TRBV28 and TRBJ1-4; a possible D gene is TRBD1 (6 bases). CDR1 is MDHEN, CDR2 SYDVKM, per germline. The V gene lost 4 bases and the J gene lost 5 bases, with 14 bases spanning the gap. The CDR3 contains 15 residues. The CDR3 DNA sequence: TGTGCCAGCAGTTCCCTTGGGGGCTACAATGAAAAACTGTTTTTT. Its translation: CASSSLGGYNEKLFF.

The chain carries TRBV4-1 and TRBJ1-1; D might be TRBD1 (5 bases). Trimming removed 2 bases at V and 8 bases at J, with 9 bases between. The CDR3 runs to 12 residues. Germline CDR1 and CDR2: MGHRA and YSYEKL. The CDR3 nucleotides are TGCGCCAGCAGCCAATTAAGGGGAGAAGCTTTCTTT. Amino acid sequence: CASSQLRGEAFF.

This chain uses TRBV7-2 with TRBJ2-1, with D unclear. With 5 bases removed from V and 5 bases from J, the gap between germline ends came to 7 bases. This CDR3 spans 12 amino acids. Germline assignment: CDR1 SGHTA and CDR2 FQGNSA. This CDR3 reads CASSPQNNEQFF. CDR3 bases: TGTGCCAGCAGCCCACAGAACAATGAGCAGTTCTTC.

In nucleotides, the CDR3 is TGTGCCAGTAGTATAAAAGCGGCAGATACGCAGTATTTT. This sequence encodes CASSIKAADTQYF. The chain couples TRBV19 to TRBJ2-3; D perhaps matches TRBD2 (5 bases). Germline-derived CDR1 and CDR2 are LNHDA and SQIVND (reference sequence). CDR3 length equals 13 residues. Trimming left V 2 bases short and J 4 bases short, with 7 bases between.

This chain connects TRBV7-9 to TRBJ1-2; D possibly corresponds to TRBD1 (6 bases). CDR1 is SEHNR, CDR2 FQNEAQ, per germline (reference sequence). Deletions cut 0 bases from V and 8 bases from J, with 10 bases between. The length of the CDR3 is 13 residues. CDR3 residues: CASSLAGAGGYTF. The CDR3 DNA is TGTGCCAGCAGCTTAGCGGGGGCAGGGGGCTACACCTTC.

The V and J genes are TRBV6-5 and TRBJ1-1; D possibly corresponds to TRBD1 (6 bases). The length of the CDR3 is 16 residues. From germline, CDR1 is MNHEY and CDR2 SVGAGI. Trimming removed 0 bases from V and 2 bases from J, with 13 bases in between. The DNA of the CDR3 is TGTGCCAGCAGTTACTCCCGGGACACTTTTAACACTGAAGCTTTCTTT. This sequence encodes CASSYSRDTFNTEAFF.

V and J are TRBV5-8 and TRBJ2-1, with 10 nucleotides matching TRBD2. The CDR3 totals 15 residues. From germline, CDR1 is SGHTS and CDR2 YDEGEE. With 4 bases clipped from V and 3 bases from J, the junction kept 4 bases outside the gene matches. This CDR3 reads CASSKGLAYYNEQFF. The DNA for the CDR3 is TGTGCCAGCAGCAAGGGACTAGCGTACTACAATGAGCAGTTCTTC.

The gene calls are TRBV18 and TRBJ2-5; the match to TRBD2 covers 8 bases. The CDR3 totals 15 residues. The germline V gene has CDR1 KGHSH and CDR2 LQKENI. V lost 3 bases to trimming and J lost 2 bases; unmatched junction nucleotides: 5. CDR3 DNA sequence: TGTGCCAGCTCACCTTCCGCGGGGGGTCAAGAGACCCAGTACTTC. Protein sequence: CASSPSAGGQETQYF.

In DNA form, the CDR3 reads TGTGCCAGCAGTCCAGGGGCTAGCGGGAGGCGCGAGCAGTACTTC. Translating gives CASSPGASGRREQYF. V usage is TRBV28 and J usage is TRBJ2-7, with TRBD2 identical over 11 bases. Germline V lookup: CDR1 MDHEN, CDR2 SYDVKM. The CDR3 totals 15 residues. V trimming: 5 bases; J trimming: 6 bases; junction bases outside the gene matches: 9.

This clone occurred once. The rearrangement links TRBV1 to TRBJ1-1; the DNA was not used to check the table's D call, TRBD1. TRBV1 has pseudogene status. The CDR3 spans 13 residues. The CDR3 DNA sequence: TGCACCAGCTTGGGCCGAACAGGGGATGAAGCTTTCTTT. It specifies CTSLGRTGDEAFF.

The J gene is TRBJ1-1, the V gene TRBV5-1; D unresolved. Germline V lookup: CDR1 SGHRS, CDR2 YFSETQ. The CDR3 contains 12 residues. Deletions cut 2 bases from V and 5 bases from J, with 7 bases between. CDR3: CASSFDLTEAFF. Here the CDR3 DNA reads TGCGCCAGCAGCTTCGACTTGACTGAAGCTTTCTTT.

The CDR3 region is CAWSPKLEQFF. CDR3 in DNA: TGTGCCTGGAGCCCAAAACTGGAGCAGTTCTTC. V is TRBV30 and J is TRBJ2-1; no definite D call. CDR1 is GTSNPN and CDR2 is SVGIG in the germline V gene (reference sequence). Trimming took 3 bases from V and 10 from J, leaving 10 bases between them. The CDR3 length is 11 residues.

The chain uses TRBV5-1 and TRBJ1-6; 8 nucleotides align to TRBD1. The trim removed 0 bases at V and 7 bases at J, leaving 3 bases unmatched. This CDR3 contains 15 residues. Germline-derived CDR1 and CDR2 are SGHRS and YFSETQ. CDR3 loop: CASSLEQGGNSPLHF. The CDR3 DNA reads as TGCGCCAGCAGCTTGGAACAGGGGGGGAATTCACCCCTCCACTTT. Full variable domain (remainder filled in from reference TRBV5-1 and TRBJ1-6): KAGVTQTPRYLIKTRGQQVTLSCSPISGHRSVSWYQQTPGQGLQFLFEYFSETQRNKGNFPGRFSGRQFSNSRSEMNVSTLELGDSALYLCASSLEQGGNSPLHFGNGTRLTVT.